The 12 T cell receptor beta chains below come from one sample, sequenced in a study of T cell responses to AZD1222 COVID-19 vaccine. TCRdb keeps only in-frame clones here, not all; method: immunoSEQ multiplex PCR. The sample includes approximately 190,000 clones, approximately 91% seen only once; the top ten take 0.75% to 1%. The sample here was peripheral blood, taken on day 0 of AZD1222 vaccination. The source of these receptors is an adult in good health.

The chain links TRBV2 to TRBJ2-7; tentative D call: TRBD2 (5 bases). Germline V lookup: CDR1 SNHLY, CDR2 FYNNEI. This CDR3 is built from 13 residues. V shed 3 bases and J shed 3 bases, with 9 bases lying between them. CDR3 sequence: CASSETTLYEQYF. The CDR3 DNA is TGTGCCAGCAGTGAGACTACCCTCTACGAGCAGTACTTC.

The V and J genes are TRBV29-1 and TRBJ1-2, with TRBD1 matching 9 bases. The CDR3 spans 14 residues. Losses at the gene ends were 2 bases for V and 8 bases for J; bases not matched to a gene: 9. The germline V gene encodes CDR1 SQVTM and CDR2 ANQGSEA. DNA for the CDR3: TGCAGCGTTGAACCGACAGGGGGAGGAGGGGGCTACACCTTC. It codes for CSVEPTGGGGGYTF. Full variable domain (remainder filled in from reference TRBV29-1 and TRBJ1-2): SAVISQKPSRDICQRGTSLTIQCQVDSQVTMMFWYRQQPGQSLTLIATANQGSEATYESGFVIDKFPISRPNLTFSTLTVSNMSPEDSSIYLCSVEPTGGGGGYTFGSGTRLTVV.

This chain uses TRBV4-3 with TRBJ1-2; no reliable D call. The CDR3 spans 17 residues. V dropped 1 base and J dropped 6 bases, with 21 bases sitting between them. The germline V gene encodes CDR1 LGHNA and CDR2 YSLEER. The CDR3 nucleotides are TGCGCCAGCAGCCAAGCACCGAGGGATGAGGTTTACGATGGCTACACCTTC. The encoded protein is CASSQAPRDEVYDGYTF.

This chain uses TRBV6-6 with TRBJ1-3, with 10 bases that match TRBD1. V dropped 5 bases and J dropped 4; count of bases not matched to a gene: 8. CDR3 length: 16 amino acids. Germline CDR1 is MNHNY and CDR2 is SVGAGI (reference sequence). The chain's CDR3 is CASSTRQGARGNTIYF. CDR3 nucleotides: TGTGCCAGCAGTACACGACAGGGGGCGCGAGGAAACACCATATATTTT.

The chain recombines TRBV2 with TRBJ1-5, with TRBD1 matching 8 bases. Trimming at V came to 1 base and at J to 5 bases, leaving 4 bases not matched to a gene. The germline V gene has CDR1 SNHLY and CDR2 FYNNEI. The CDR3 sequence is 15 residues long. DNA for the CDR3: TGTGCCAGCAGTGAAGGGGGGACAGGCGATCAGCCCCAGCATTTT. Translating it yields CASSEGGTGDQPQHF. Full variable domain (remainder filled in from reference TRBV2 and TRBJ1-5): EPEVTQTPSHQVTQMGQEVILRCVPISNHLYFYWYRQILGQKVEFLVSFYNNEISEKSEIFDDQFSVERPDGSNFTLKIRSTKLEDSAMYFCASSEGGTGDQPQHFGDGTRLSIL.

The chain is built from TRBV23-1 and TRBJ1-4; 9 bases align to TRBD1. TRBV23-1 is noted as an ORF with a role that remains uncertain. The CDR3 has 17 amino acids. V was pared by 2 bases and J by 8 bases, with 12 bases of the junction left unmatched. The CDR3 here is CASSQIDTGGAREKLFF. The CDR3 DNA reads TGCGCCAGCAGTCAAATTGACACAGGGGGCGCAAGGGAAAAACTGTTTTTT.

The table lists this clone with a count of one. The chain is built from TRBV6-1 and TRBJ1-2; D ambiguous. This CDR3 is built from 13 residues. Germline CDR1 and CDR2: MNHNS and SASEGT. The V end was cut by 0 bases, the J end by 4 bases, with 6 bases between. This chain's CDR3 is CASSEAISYGYTF. The CDR3 bases are TGTGCCAGCAGTGAAGCCATCAGCTATGGCTACACCTTC.

This clone was counted a few times. The CDR3 DNA reads as TGTGCCAGCAGATCGGGCAGGGGGTTAGTTCGCAACTATGGCTACACCTTC. Translating gives CASRSGRGLVRNYGYTF. The chain employs TRBV27 and TRBJ1-2, with 7 bases identical to TRBD1. Germline V gene sequence: CDR1 MNHEY, CDR2 SMNVEV (reference sequence). This CDR3 has 17 amino acids. The V gene end was trimmed by 6 bases and the J gene end by 2 bases; junction bases not matched to a gene: 15.

The rearrangement links TRBV12-3 or TRBV12-4 to TRBJ1-1; the match to TRBD1 covers 7 bases. This CDR3 spans 12 amino acids. The trim removed 5 bases at V and 5 bases at J, leaving 2 bases unmatched. The CDR3 nucleotides read TGTGCCAGCAGTCTACAGGGGACTGAAGCTTTCTTT. Its protein is CASSLQGTEAFF.

This chain's CDR3 is CAISEDGQNQPQHF. The CDR3 DNA sequence: TGTGCCATCAGTGAGGACGGGCAAAATCAGCCCCAGCATTTT. The chain joins TRBV10-3 to TRBJ1-5; D unresolved. Trimming took off 2 bases at V and 4 bases at J, with 9 bases between the two ends. The germline V gene encodes CDR1 ENHRY and CDR2 SYGVKD. The CDR3 has 14 amino acids.

This clone is a singleton in its sample. The chain employs TRBV2 and TRBJ2-7, with D maybe TRBD1 (6 bases). With 8 bases removed from V and 2 bases from J, the gap between germline ends came to 19 bases. The CDR3 sequence is 15 residues long. Per germline, CDR1 SNHLY and CDR2 FYNNEI. Here the CDR3 DNA reads TGTGCCAGCCGAGTGAGGGCAGGGGACGCCTACGAGCAGTACTTC. Protein product: CASRVRAGDAYEQYF.

V gene TRBV2 combines with J gene TRBJ1-5; D perhaps matches TRBD1 (5 bases). V lost 2 bases and J lost 1, with 9 bases in between. CDR3 size: 15 residues. Germline CDR1 and CDR2: SNHLY and FYNNEI. CDR3 protein: CASSELGASNQPQHF. The CDR3 nucleotides read TGTGCCAGCAGTGAATTAGGGGCAAGCAATCAGCCCCAGCATTTT.